Below are 3 T cell receptor beta chains sequenced from a single sample in a study of T cell responses to AZD1222 COVID-19 vaccine. Libraries were prepared by immunoSEQ multiplex PCR; TCRdb keeps only in-frame clonotypes and omits some of them. The sample lists about 54,000 clones, 70% to 90% occurring once. The specimen was peripheral blood, collected on day 0 of AZD1222 vaccination. All receptors come from an adult in good health.

The V and J genes are TRBV7-2 and TRBJ1-1; a weak D match, TRBD1 (5 bases). This CDR3 comprises 14 residues. The V end lost 0 bases, the J end lost 4 bases, and 9 bases lay between the germline ends. Germline assignment: CDR1 SGHTA and CDR2 FQGNSA. Here the CDR3 reads CASSLARVGTEAFF. In DNA, the CDR3 is TGTGCCAGCAGCTTAGCCAGGGTTGGCACTGAAGCTTTCTTT. The variable domain in full, completed from reference TRBV7-2 and TRBJ1-1, reads GAGVSQSPSNKVTEKGKDVELRCDPISGHTALYWYRQSLGQGLEFLIYFQGNSAPDKSGLPSDRFSAERTGGSVSTLTIQRTQQEDSAVYLCASSLARVGTEAFFGQGTRLTVV.

J is TRBJ1-4 and V is TRBV9; 7 nucleotides line up with TRBD1. Germline V gives CDR1 SGDLS, CDR2 YYNGEE. The CDR3 consists of 13 residues. The trim removed 4 bases at V and 8 bases at J, leaving 5 bases unmatched. The CDR3 coding sequence is TGTGCCAGCAGCCGGGGACAGATCGAAAAACTGTTTTTT. The encoded protein is CASSRGQIEKLFF.

The rearrangement links TRBV18 to TRBJ2-3; 9 bases fit TRBD1. CDR1 is KGHSH and CDR2 is LQKENI in the germline V gene. The V segment lost 6 bases and the J segment 1 base; nucleotides outside the gene matches: 5. The CDR3 spans 15 residues. The CDR3 DNA is TGTGCCAGCTCCCTACAGGGGGCAGGCACAGATACGCAGTATTTT. Protein product: CASSLQGAGTDTQYF.